These 13 T cell receptor beta chains originate from one sample sequenced in a study of OX40 agonist ivuxolimab in advanced cancers. This table comes from immunoSEQ multiplex PCR, and its TCRdb copy is limited to in-frame clones, with some not included. This sample has about 100,000 clones, with about 92% found just once. The sequencing used CD4+ or CD8+ T cells sorted from blood, collected in a trial of the OX40 agonist ivuxolimab. The receptors derive from an adult with an advanced solid tumor such as melanoma, head and neck, liver or kidney cancer.

This clone has only a few counts. V is TRBV11-3 and J is TRBJ1-3; 8 nucleotides match TRBD1. The CDR3 covers 17 residues. Germline lookup yields CDR1 SGHNT and CDR2 YENEEA. J was trimmed by 1 base and V by 1 base; bases with no gene match: 6. CDR3 loop: CASSLGQGKVSGNTIYF. CDR3 DNA sequence: TGTGCCAGCAGCTTAGGACAGGGGAAGGTGTCTGGAAACACCATATATTTT.

The chain carries TRBV29-1 and TRBJ2-3; D possibly corresponds to TRBD2 (6 bases). Per the germline V gene, CDR1 is SQVTM and CDR2 is ANQGSEA. The germline V and J ends were trimmed by 0 bases and 3 bases, with 13 bases remaining between them. The CDR3 is 15 residues long. This CDR3 reads CSVEEIGGWTDTQYF. CDR3 coding DNA: TGCAGCGTTGAAGAGATCGGGGGTTGGACAGATACGCAGTATTTT.

The chain employs TRBV5-6 and TRBJ1-5, with D hard to call. The ends were cut back, 1 base at V and 2 bases at J, with 1 base in the middle. The germline V gene encodes CDR1 SGHDT and CDR2 YYEEEE. The CDR3 runs 12 residues. CDR3 in amino acids: CASSLRNQPQHF. CDR3 in DNA: TGTGCCAGCAGCTTGCGCAATCAGCCCCAGCATTTT.

V is TRBV5-8 and J is TRBJ2-4; D is uncertain. CDR1 and CDR2 from the germline V gene are SGHTS and YDEGEE. The CDR3 contains 12 residues. Trimming took off 9 bases at V and 6 bases at J, with 13 bases between the two ends. CDR3 sequence: CATRRGGNIQYF. Here the CDR3 DNA reads TGTGCCACACGAAGAGGCGGAAACATTCAGTACTTC.

This clone was detected once. J is TRBJ1-4 and V is TRBV9; D gene uncertain. Germline assignment: CDR1 SGDLS and CDR2 YYNGEE. Trimming removed 3 bases at V and 0 bases at J, with 9 bases between. This CDR3 comprises 15 residues. CDR3 nucleotide sequence: TGTGCCAGCAGCGCTACCTCGGCAACTAATGAAAAACTGTTTTTT. Its translation: CASSATSATNEKLFF.

The genes are TRBV4-1 and TRBJ2-1; TRBD2 aligns across 10 bases. Germline lookup yields CDR1 MGHRA and CDR2 YSYEKL. J gave up 6 bases and V 3 bases, and 8 bases lay outside the gene matches. CDR3 length equals 16 residues. The CDR3 nucleotides are TGCGCCAGCAGCCAGCTCGCGACTAGCGGGCTCAATGAGCAGTTCTTC. Translated: CASSQLATSGLNEQFF.

This chain links TRBV7-7 with TRBJ2-1; tentatively, D is TRBD1 or TRBD2 (7 bases each). Germline-derived CDR1 and CDR2 are SSHAT and FNYEAQ (reference sequence). This CDR3 comprises 11 residues. CDR3 in amino acids: CAITQGGEQFF. The CDR3 nucleotides are TGTGCTATAACTCAGGGGGGGGAGCAGTTCTTC.

This chain connects TRBV11-3 to TRBJ2-7; 11 bases fit TRBD1. V was clipped by 4 bases and J by 6 bases; unmatched bases: 2. This CDR3 spans 13 amino acids. Germline assignment: CDR1 SGHNT and CDR2 YENEEA. The CDR3 is CASSSGQGGEQYF. CDR3 nucleotide sequence: TGTGCCAGCAGCTCGGGACAGGGGGGCGAGCAGTACTTC.

In this sample, this clone turned up a few times. The rearrangement uses TRBV28 and TRBJ2-6; tentatively, D is TRBD1 (6 bases). Germline V gene lookup returns CDR1 MDHEN and CDR2 SYDVKM. The CDR3 loop spans 16 amino acids. Trimming shortened V by 8 bases and J by 12 bases, and 26 bases separated the two germline ends. CDR3 region: CASGRRTGLGSVVLTF. CDR3 nucleotides: TGTGCCAGCGGGCGAAGAACAGGGTTGGGCTCGGTCGTCCTGACTTTC.

The chain is built from TRBV29-1 and TRBJ2-4, with D possibly TRBD2 on 6 matching bases. This CDR3 spans 16 amino acids. V was shortened by 1 base and J by 0 bases, with 13 bases between the two germline ends. The germline V gene has CDR1 SQVTM and CDR2 ANQGSEA. The CDR3 sequence is CSVEATAGLAKNIQYF. CDR3 in DNA: TGCAGCGTTGAAGCCACTGCGGGGCTAGCCAAAAACATTCAGTACTTC.

A single count supports this clone. The rearrangement joins TRBV29-1 to TRBJ2-5; 8 bases align to TRBD1. This CDR3 contains 12 residues. Germline-derived CDR1 and CDR2 are SQVTM and ANQGSEA. V trimming: 7 bases; J trimming: 4 bases; junction bases outside the gene matches: 5. CDR3 in amino acids: CSAGGRGETQYF. CDR3 nucleotides: TGCAGCGCAGGGGGCAGAGGAGAGACCCAGTACTTC.

The chain employs TRBV12-2 and TRBJ1-2. TRBV12-2 is annotated as a pseudogene. The CDR3 spans 15 residues. CDR3 residues: CASRLAETANYGYTF. The CDR3 DNA sequence: TGTGCAAGTCGCTTAGCTGAGACTGCTAACTATGGCTACACCTTC.

V gene TRBV7-3 combines with J gene TRBJ2-7; D is perhaps TRBD2 (5 bases). V was clipped by 5 bases and J by 0 bases, with 17 bases between them. This CDR3 is 16 amino acids long. Germline V gene lookup returns CDR1 SGHTA and CDR2 FQGTGA. The CDR3 is CASSPGGGVNSYEQYF. CDR3 coding DNA: TGTGCCAGCAGCCCCGGAGGTGGGGTTAACTCCTACGAGCAGTACTTC.